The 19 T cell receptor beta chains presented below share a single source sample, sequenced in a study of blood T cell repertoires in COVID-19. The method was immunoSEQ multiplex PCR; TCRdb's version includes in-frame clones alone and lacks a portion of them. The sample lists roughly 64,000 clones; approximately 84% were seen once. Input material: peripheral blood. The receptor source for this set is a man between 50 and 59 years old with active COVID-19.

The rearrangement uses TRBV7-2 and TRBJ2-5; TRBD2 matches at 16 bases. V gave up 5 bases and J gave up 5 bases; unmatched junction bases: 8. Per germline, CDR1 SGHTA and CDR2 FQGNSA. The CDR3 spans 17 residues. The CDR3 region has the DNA TGTGCCAGCAGCCCCACGGGACTAGCGGGGGGGCGGGAGACCCAGTACTTC. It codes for CASSPTGLAGGRETQYF.

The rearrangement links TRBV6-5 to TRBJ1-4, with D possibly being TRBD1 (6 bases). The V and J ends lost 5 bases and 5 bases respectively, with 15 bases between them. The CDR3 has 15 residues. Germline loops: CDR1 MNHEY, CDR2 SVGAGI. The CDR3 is CASSPRTELNEKLFF. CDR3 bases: TGTGCCAGCAGTCCGCGGACAGAATTAAATGAAAAACTGTTTTTT.

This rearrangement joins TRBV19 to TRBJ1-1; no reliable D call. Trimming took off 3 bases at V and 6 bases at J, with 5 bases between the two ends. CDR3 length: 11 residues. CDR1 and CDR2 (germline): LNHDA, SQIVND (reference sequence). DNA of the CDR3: TGTGCCAGTAGTATTTCGGCTGAAGCTTTCTTT. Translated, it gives CASSISAEAFF.

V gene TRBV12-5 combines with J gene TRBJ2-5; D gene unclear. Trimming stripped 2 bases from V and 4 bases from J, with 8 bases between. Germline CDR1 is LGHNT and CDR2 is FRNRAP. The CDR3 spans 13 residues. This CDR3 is CASGLFVRETQYF. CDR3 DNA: TGTGCTAGTGGTTTGTTTGTGCGAGAGACCCAGTACTTC.

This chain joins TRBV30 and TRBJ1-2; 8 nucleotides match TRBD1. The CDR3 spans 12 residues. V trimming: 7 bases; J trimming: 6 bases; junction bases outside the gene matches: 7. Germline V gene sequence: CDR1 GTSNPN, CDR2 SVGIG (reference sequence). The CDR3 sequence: CASSQGEDGYTF. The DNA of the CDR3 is TGTGCCTCCTCACAGGGGGAAGATGGCTACACCTTC.

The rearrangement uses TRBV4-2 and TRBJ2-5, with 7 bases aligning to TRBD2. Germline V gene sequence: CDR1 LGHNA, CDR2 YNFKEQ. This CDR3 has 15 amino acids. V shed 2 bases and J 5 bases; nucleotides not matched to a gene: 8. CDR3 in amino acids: CASSQNTAGGETQYF. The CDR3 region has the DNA TGTGCCAGCAGCCAAAATACAGCCGGGGGGGAGACCCAGTACTTC.

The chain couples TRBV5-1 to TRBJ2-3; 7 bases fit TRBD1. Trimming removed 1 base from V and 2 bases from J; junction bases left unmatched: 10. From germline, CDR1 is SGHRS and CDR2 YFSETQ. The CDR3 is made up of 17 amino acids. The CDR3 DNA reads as TGCGCCAGCAGCTTGACGATGACAGGGCAATACACAGATACGCAGTATTTT. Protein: CASSLTMTGQYTDTQYF.

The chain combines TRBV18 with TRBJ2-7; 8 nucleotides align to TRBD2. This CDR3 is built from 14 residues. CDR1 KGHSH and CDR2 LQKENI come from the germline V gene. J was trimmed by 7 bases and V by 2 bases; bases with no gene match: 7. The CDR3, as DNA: TGTGCCAGCTCACCAGCAACGGGGGGGCGAGAGCAGTACTTC. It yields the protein CASSPATGGREQYF.

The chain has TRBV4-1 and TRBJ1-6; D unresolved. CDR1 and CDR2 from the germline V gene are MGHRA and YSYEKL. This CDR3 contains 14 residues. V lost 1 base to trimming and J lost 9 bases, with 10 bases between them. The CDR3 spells CASSQAHSSSPLHF. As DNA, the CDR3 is TGCGCCAGCAGCCAAGCTCACAGCTCTTCACCCCTCCACTTT.

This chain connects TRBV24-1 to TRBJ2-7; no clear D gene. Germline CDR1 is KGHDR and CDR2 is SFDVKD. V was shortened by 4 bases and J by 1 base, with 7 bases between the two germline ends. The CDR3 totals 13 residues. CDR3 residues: CATSDYLSYEQYF. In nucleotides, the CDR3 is TGTGCCACCAGTGACTACCTATCCTACGAGCAGTACTTC.

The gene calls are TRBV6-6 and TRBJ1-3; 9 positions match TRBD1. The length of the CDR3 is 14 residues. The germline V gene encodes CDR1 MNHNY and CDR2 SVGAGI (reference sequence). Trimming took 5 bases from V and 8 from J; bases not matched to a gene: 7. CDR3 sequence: CASSPGTGLDTIYF. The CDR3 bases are TGTGCCAGCAGTCCCGGGACAGGGTTAGACACCATATATTTT.

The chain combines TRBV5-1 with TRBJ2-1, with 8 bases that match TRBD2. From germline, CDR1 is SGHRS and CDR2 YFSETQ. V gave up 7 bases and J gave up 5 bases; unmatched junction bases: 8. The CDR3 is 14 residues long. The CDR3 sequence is CASALAAGDNEQFF. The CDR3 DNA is TGCGCCAGCGCGCTCGCAGCGGGGGACAATGAGCAGTTCTTC.

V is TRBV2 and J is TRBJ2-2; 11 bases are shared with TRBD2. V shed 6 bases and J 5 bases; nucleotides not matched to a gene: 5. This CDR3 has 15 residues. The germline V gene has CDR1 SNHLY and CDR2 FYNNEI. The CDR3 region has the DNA TGTGCCAGCAGGCGGACTAGCGGGTCTACCGGGGAGCTGTTTTTT. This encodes CASRRTSGSTGELFF.

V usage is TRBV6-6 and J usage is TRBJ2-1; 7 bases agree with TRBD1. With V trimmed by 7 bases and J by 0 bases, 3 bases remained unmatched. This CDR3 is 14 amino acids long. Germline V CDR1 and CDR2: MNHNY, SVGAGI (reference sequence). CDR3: CASTDRVSYNEQFF. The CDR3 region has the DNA TGTGCCAGCACCGACAGGGTCTCCTACAATGAGCAGTTCTTC.

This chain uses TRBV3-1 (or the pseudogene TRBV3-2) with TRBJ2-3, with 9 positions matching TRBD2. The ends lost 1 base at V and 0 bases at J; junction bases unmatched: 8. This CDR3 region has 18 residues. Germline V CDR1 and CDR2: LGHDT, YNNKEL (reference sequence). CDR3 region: CASSQVSAGGPSTDTQYF. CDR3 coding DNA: TGTGCCAGCAGCCAAGTAAGCGCGGGAGGGCCGAGCACAGATACGCAGTATTTT.

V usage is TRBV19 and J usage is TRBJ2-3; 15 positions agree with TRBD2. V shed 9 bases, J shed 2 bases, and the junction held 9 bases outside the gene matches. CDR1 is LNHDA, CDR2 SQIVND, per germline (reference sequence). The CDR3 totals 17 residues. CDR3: CASAGTSGGKYTDTQYF. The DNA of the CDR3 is TGTGCCAGCGCTGGGACTAGCGGGGGGAAATACACAGATACGCAGTATTTT.

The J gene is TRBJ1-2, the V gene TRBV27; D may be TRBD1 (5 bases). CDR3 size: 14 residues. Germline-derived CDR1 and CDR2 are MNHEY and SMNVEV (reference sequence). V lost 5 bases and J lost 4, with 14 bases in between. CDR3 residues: CASSSPGGTYGYTF. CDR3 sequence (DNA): TGTGCCAGCAGTAGCCCTGGGGGGACCTATGGCTACACCTTC.

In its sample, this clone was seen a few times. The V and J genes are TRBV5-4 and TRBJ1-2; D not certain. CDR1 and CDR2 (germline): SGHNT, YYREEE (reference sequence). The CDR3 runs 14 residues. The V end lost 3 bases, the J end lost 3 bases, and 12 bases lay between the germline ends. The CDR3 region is CASSSSGNDYGYTF. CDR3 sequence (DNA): TGTGCCAGCAGCTCCTCGGGTAACGACTATGGCTACACCTTC.

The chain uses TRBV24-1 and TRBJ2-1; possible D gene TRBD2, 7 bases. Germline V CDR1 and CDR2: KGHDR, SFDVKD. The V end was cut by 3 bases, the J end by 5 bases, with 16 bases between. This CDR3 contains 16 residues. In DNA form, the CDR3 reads TGTGCCACCAGTGATCCCGGAGGGGGGGTCCACAATGAGCAGTTCTTC. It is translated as CATSDPGGGVHNEQFF.